These T cell receptor beta chains were read from a single sample in a study of neurological immune-mediated disorders. TCRdb analysed the 5' RACE reads with MiXCR anew, one entry per CDR3 protein. The sample holds under 15,000 distinct CDR3 sequences; around 13% are singletons and the top ten take roughly 41%. Sequenced sample: CD8+ T cells from blood. Every receptor here comes from a female donor with HTLV-1-associated myelopathy (HAM/TSP). Both conserved end residues are part of each CDR3. Each record gives: J gene, D gene, clone size, V gene, CDR3 protein, CDR3 DNA. A D gene is named only where the DNA matches it firmly. Clone size is stated in some rows and not others, as once, few, many or a class when expanded.

TRBJ1-2	NA	many	TRBV4-3	CASSFGQSNYGYTF	TGCGCCAGCAGCTTTGGACAGTCTAACTATGGCTACACCTTC
TRBJ2-1	NA	medium-sized	TRBV5-1	CASSLVGDQRGNNEQFF	TGCGCCAGCAGCTTGGTAGGGGACCAGCGTGGGAACAATGAGCAGTTCTTC
TRBJ2-5	TRBD2	many	TRBV6-2/TRBV6-3	CASGTSGGQETQYF	TGTGCCAGCGGGACTAGCGGGGGACAAGAGACCCAGTACTTC
TRBJ1-5	TRBD1	NA	TRBV30	CAWSVTGSQPQHF	TGTGCCTGGAGTGTGACAGGGAGTCAGCCCCAGCATTTT
TRBJ2-7	NA	many	TRBV11-2	CASSSPSDIFSYEQYF	TGTGCCAGCAGCTCTCCGTCTGACATCTTCTCCTACGAGCAGTACTTC
TRBJ2-1	TRBD2	many	TRBV9	CASSELAYHRDEQFF	TGTGCCAGCAGCGAACTAGCGTACCACCGGGATGAGCAGTTCTTC
TRBJ2-1	NA	many	TRBV7-6	CASSLLQTGYNEQFF	TGTGCCAGCAGCTTATTACAGACGGGGTACAATGAGCAGTTCTTC
TRBJ2-7	NA	many	TRBV6-2/TRBV6-3	CASSYPGHSAYEQYF	TGTGCCAGCAGTTACCCGGGACACTCCGCCTACGAGCAGTACTTC
TRBJ1-2	NA	many	TRBV7-6	CASSLVTDPNYGYTF	TGTGCCAGCAGCTTAGTGACAGATCCTAACTATGGCTACACCTTC
TRBJ1-5	NA	many	TRBV7-9	CASSFGTLNQPQHF	TGTGCCAGCAGCTTCGGGACACTTAATCAGCCCCAGCATTTT
TRBJ2-1	TRBD2	many	TRBV7-9	CASSSLLTGPPGGPFREQFF	TGTGCCAGCAGCTCCCTCTTGACAGGCCCCCCGGGGGGGCCCTTTAGGGAGCAGTTCTTC
TRBJ2-1	NA	many	TRBV11-2	CASSQTGTYLSYNEQFF	TGTGCCAGCAGCCAAACCGGGACATACCTCTCCTACAATGAGCAGTTCTTC
TRBJ2-7	NA	many	TRBV7-8	CASSLEGIRGEYF	TGTGCCAGCAGCTTAGAGGGTATTAGGGGGGAGTACTTC
TRBJ2-3	TRBD2	many	TRBV20-1	CSARDWAGEADTQYF	TGCAGTGCTAGAGATTGGGCGGGGGAAGCAGATACGCAGTATTTT
TRBJ2-2	TRBD1	many	TRBV7-2	CASSLVWDRVTGELFF	TGTGCCAGCAGCTTAGTTTGGGACAGAGTCACCGGGGAGCTGTTTTTT
TRBJ1-5	NA	NA	TRBV4-1	CASSQEPASDKPQHF	TGCGCCAGCAGCCAAGAACCAGCCTCGGATAAGCCCCAGCATTTT
TRBJ2-7	NA	NA	TRBV5-1	CASSGGIITYTYEQYF	TGCGCCAGCAGCGGGGGGATCATTACCTATACCTACGAGCAGTACTTC
TRBJ2-7	NA	many	TRBV12-3/TRBV12-4	CASRLHRVGLEQYF	TGTGCCAGCAGACTTCACAGGGTGGGCCTCGAGCAGTACTTC
TRBJ2-7	NA	many	TRBV5-1	CASRPGISYEQYF	TGCGCCAGCAGACCCGGGATCTCCTACGAGCAGTACTTC
TRBJ2-7	NA	many	TRBV27	CASSFRAGYEQYF	TGTGCCAGCAGTTTCAGGGCGGGGTACGAGCAGTACTTC
TRBJ2-6	NA	many	TRBV15	CATSTGRSGANVLTF	TGTGCCACCAGCACTGGACGTTCTGGGGCCAACGTCCTGACTTTC
TRBJ2-2	TRBD2	many	TRBV7-8	CASSPQWTGGWGGLAGYSGELFF	TGTGCCAGCAGCCCGCAATGGACGGGGGGCTGGGGGGGACTAGCGGGATATTCCGGGGAGCTGTTTTTT
TRBJ1-5	NA	many	TRBV24-1	CATSDPGGNQPQHF	TGTGCCACCAGTGACCCAGGGGGCAATCAGCCCCAGCATTTT
TRBJ2-7	NA	NA	TRBV2	CASSQSGGGEQYF	TGTGCCAGCAGTCAAAGTGGGGGAGGCGAGCAGTACTTC
TRBJ2-5	TRBD2	many	TRBV28	CASSHKGLRGAGETQYF	TGTGCCAGCAGTCATAAGGGTTTGCGGGGGGCCGGAGAGACCCAGTACTTC
TRBJ2-3	TRBD1	many	TRBV6-5	CASSLESTGAHNTQYF	TGTGCCAGCAGTTTGGAATCAACAGGGGCCCACAATACGCAGTATTTT
TRBJ1-5	NA	many	TRBV27	CASRLGGGESHQPQHF	TGTGCCAGCCGCCTCGGGGGGGGGGAAAGTCATCAGCCCCAGCATTTT
TRBJ1-6	NA	many	TRBV7-8	CASSPSFRGPYNSPLHF	TGTGCCAGCAGCCCTAGCTTTAGGGGCCCCTATAATTCACCCCTCCACTTT
TRBJ2-5	TRBD2	many	TRBV6-5	CASSYSWLAGGEQETQYF	TGTGCCAGCAGTTACTCGTGGCTAGCGGGAGGAGAGCAAGAGACCCAGTACTTC
TRBJ2-1	NA	many	TRBV7-9	CASSLASRVHEQFF	TGTGCCAGCAGCTTAGCAAGCAGGGTTCATGAGCAGTTCTTC